This T cell receptor beta chain appears in the sequencing data of a study of identical twins. This clonotype occurred a few times. Its antigen is undetermined. General observations from the study: Conclusions rested on cross-sectional statistics rather than following the same donors. Excess sharing between twins was weaker in beta out-of-frame sequences.

CDR3 size: 15 residues. Deletions cut 1 base from V and 3 bases from J, with 12 bases between. After template switching added a universal primer site, the resulting cDNA carried unique molecular identifiers. A single record per CDR3 protein comes from TCRdb applying MiXCR to the 5' RACE reads. The repertoire holds 450,000 to 600,000 distinct CDR3 sequences, with around 24% as singletons. This same sample was also part of a study on yellow fever vaccine responses in identical twins. Per that study: Twins reportedly appeared to share part of their vaccine T cell response while keeping part individual.

The clonotype was recovered from a young woman in good health. The gene calls are TRBV12-3 or TRBV12-4 and TRBJ1-2, with D perhaps matching TRBD1 (5 bases). Sequencing input: CD4+ T cells sorted from blood. DNA for the CDR3: TGTGCCAGCAGTTTAGAGGGGCTGGGGCACTATGGCTACACCTTC. Its translation is CASSLEGLGHYGYTF.